This T cell receptor (beta chain) was found in a study of blood T cell repertoires in COVID-19. Study-wide context: There were acute and convalescent COVID-19 samples, and they came from the United States, Italy and Spain. T cells, B-cell-depleted T cells, or PBMCs provided the cDNA or gDNA that served as material.

The study recruited people aged roughly 18 to 95 years across 24 US areas. Measured with immunoSEQ multiplex PCR; TCRdb has only the in-frame clones, and not every one. The sample records about 180,000 clones, roughly 80% being singletons. The V end was cut by 2 bases, the J end by 0 bases, with 12 bases between. Germline CDR1 SGDLS, CDR2 YYNGEE. The CDR3 runs 15 residues. Only one count was recorded for this clone. The chain employs TRBV9 and TRBJ2-7; D remains unclear. The sample was PBMCs or T cells enriched from blood (not recorded which). This TCR derives from a man in his sixties who had been exposed to COVID-19. The CDR3 protein is CASSVSELGSYEQYF. The CDR3 bases are TGTGCCAGCAGCGTCTCGGAGTTGGGCTCCTACGAGCAGTACTTC. Variable domain in full (rest from reference TRBV9 and TRBJ2-7): DSGVTQTPKHLITATGQRVTLRCSPRSGDLSVYWYQQSLDQGLQFLIQYYNGEERAKGNILERFSAQQFPDLHSELNLSSLELGDSALYFCASSVSELGSYEQYFGPGTRLTVT.